A single T cell receptor (beta chain) is shown here with its context. As yet, its antigen is unknown. Alongside a J-beta primer mix, a sample-barcoded 5' primer served in a second PCR lasting roughly 7 to 11 cycles. Researchers report that a template-switch adaptor with 12 random nucleotides tagged each cDNA molecule. A single record per CDR3 protein comes from TCRdb applying MiXCR to the 5' RACE reads. The sample lists 850,000 to 1,100,000 distinct CDR3 sequences; around two fifths were seen once. The data were taken from a study of blood T cells in healthy people across ages. Study details: Template switching retrieved approximately one barcoded beta molecule for each two T cells.

Regarding the study as a whole: A roughly linear fall in TCR beta diversity per million T cells was seen with increasing age.

With 7 bases removed from V and 5 bases from J, the gap between germline ends came to 14 bases. The CDR3 totals 12 residues. Germline assignment: CDR1 DFQATT and CDR2 SNEGSKA (reference sequence). The rearrangement uses TRBV20-1 and TRBJ2-5; D perhaps matches TRBD2 (5 bases). This TCR derives from a man aged 18 to 29 in good health. The sample consisted of blood. The CDR3 loop is CSGGLVSETQYF. The CDR3 coding sequence is TGCAGTGGAGGGTTGGTCAGTGAGACCCAGTACTTC.